The table lists the clone carrying this T cell receptor beta chain with many counts. Its antigen is not identified. TCR alpha and TCR beta cDNA libraries with sample barcodes and UMIs came from 5'RACE using constant-segment primers. TCRdb passed the 5' RACE reads through MiXCR, listing each CDR3 protein once. The table shows 310,000 or so distinct CDR3 sequences, with approximately 15% occurring only once. This record comes from a study of T-cell memory formation after mild COVID-19. In the study overall: The two donors had largely donor-specific TCR clusters. Study-wide findings and caveats: Some clones that responded turned up in pre-infection memory, which suggests that cross-reactive memory joined in. Researchers report contracting CD4+ clones mostly in CM and EM, with CD8+ clones in EMRA.

Germline V gene lookup returns CDR1 DFQATT and CDR2 SNEGSKA (reference sequence). The CDR3 has 13 amino acids. The V and J ends lost 4 bases and 11 bases, in that order; junction bases with no gene match: 11. The rearrangement links TRBV20-1 to TRBJ2-5; TRBD2 matches 9 bases. The sequencing sample was made of PBMCs or a T cell subset sorted from them (not recorded which). The receptor was derived from a man in his late teens or twenties who had mild COVID-19 (a few samples of this study predate the infection). Cell type and time point are not known. Written as DNA, the CDR3 is TGCAGTGCTATTCCCAGCACTAGCGGGCCTCAGTACTTC. Its protein is CSAIPSTSGPQYF.